The clone carrying this T cell receptor (beta chain) came up a few times. These data originate in a study of blood T cell repertoires in COVID-19. On the study more broadly: PBMCs, B-cell-depleted T cells, or T cells were the source of the cDNA or gDNA that made up the material.

Authors' methods: The assay estimated nucleated cells by amplifying reference gene primers. Sequencing used immunoSEQ multiplex PCR; TCRdb keeps in-frame clones, though not all of them. V, J and clone size reflect that table, while D and trimming were determined from the DNA. The sample consists of 200,000 to 250,000 clones, approximately 86% of them appearing once. Germline V gene lookup returns CDR1 LGHNA and CDR2 YSLEER. V was cut by 3 bases and J by 4 bases, with 13 bases left in between. CDR3 size: 15 residues. Sequencing was carried out using peripheral blood. This TCR derives from a woman in her 70s with active or convalescent COVID-19. The chain employs TRBV4-3 and TRBJ1-3; TRBD1 is a possible D gene (6 bases). The CDR3 DNA follows: TGCGCCAGCAGCCAGGATACAGGGTTCGGAAACACCATATATTTT. It codes for CASSQDTGFGNTIYF.